A selection of T cell receptor beta chains follows, all from one sample in a study of blood T cells in healthy people across ages. TCRdb processed the 5' RACE reads anew with MiXCR; each CDR3 protein has one entry. The top ten clones hold roughly 2% of a sample with under 2,000,000 distinct CDR3 sequences, around half of them seen once. Sequenced sample: blood. The receptors were gathered from a woman aged 35 to 49 in good health. The CDR3 runs from the conserved cysteine through the conserved F or W. D genes are given only for firm matches. A clone size is listed for some rows: how often the clone was seen (once, few, many), or a class if it is expanded.

V gene	clone size	J gene	D gene	CDR3 protein	CDR3 DNA
TRBV4-3	.	TRBJ2-3	TRBD1	CVSSQARHRGFADTQYF	TGCGTCAGCAGCCAAGCAAGGCACAGGGGTTTCGCAGATACGCAGTATTTT
TRBV7-2	few	TRBJ2-1	TRBD2	CASSLEASGGNNEQFF	TGTGCCAGCAGCTTAGAGGCTAGCGGGGGGAACAATGAGCAGTTCTTC
TRBV29-1	.	TRBJ2-7	TRBD2	CSVVSREGTLYEQYF	TGCAGCGTTGTCTCGCGGGAGGGGACACTCTACGAGCAGTACTTC
TRBV7-8	few	TRBJ2-7	.	CASSLRQTLYEQYF	TGTGCCAGCAGCCTCAGACAGACCCTCTACGAGCAGTACTTC
TRBV20-1	once	TRBJ1-1	.	CSARNYAGSGRMNTEAFF	TGCAGTGCTAGGAATTACGCAGGGTCGGGGAGAATGAACACTGAAGCTTTCTTT
TRBV28	.	TRBJ2-7	.	CASSFTLGYEQYF	TGTGCCAGCAGTTTCACCCTGGGCTACGAGCAGTACTTC
TRBV5-1	few	TRBJ2-1	TRBD1	CASSTQQGYEQFF	TGCGCCAGCAGCACTCAACAGGGGTATGAGCAGTTCTTC
TRBV6-6	few	TRBJ2-1	TRBD2	CASSLLAAGSMQFF	TGTGCCAGCAGTTTACTAGCGGCCGGGAGTATGCAGTTCTTC
TRBV27	.	TRBJ2-7	.	CASSWATGTPSYEQYF	TGTGCCAGCAGCTGGGCCACCGGGACACCCTCCTACGAGCAGTACTTC
TRBV5-1	once	TRBJ2-1	TRBD2	CASSHGTSGGVSSYNEQFF	TGCGCCAGCAGCCATGGGACTAGCGGGGGGGTGAGCTCCTACAATGAGCAGTTCTTC
TRBV12-3/TRBV12-4	.	TRBJ2-7	TRBD1	CASSLNPGQGASFEQYF	TGTGCCAGCAGTTTGAACCCGGGACAGGGTGCGTCTTTCGAGCAGTACTTC
TRBV20-1	.	TRBJ2-1	.	CSANRQVYNERFF	TGCAGTGCAAACCGACAGGTCTACAATGAGCGGTTCTTC
TRBV4-1	.	TRBJ2-1	TRBD2	CASSQDRTSGVVSYNEQFF	TGCGCCAGCAGCCAAGATCGGACTAGCGGGGTTGTTTCTTACAATGAGCAGTTCTTC
TRBV4-2	.	TRBJ2-1	TRBD2	CASSQEGTSFVYNEQFF	TGTGCCAGCAGCCAAGAGGGGACTAGTTTTGTTTACAATGAGCAGTTCTTC
TRBV6-2/TRBV6-3	.	TRBJ2-1	TRBD2	CASSLRELAGPYNEQFF	TGTGCCAGCAGTCTTCGGGAACTAGCGGGACCCTACAATGAGCAGTTCTTC
TRBV12-3/TRBV12-4	.	TRBJ1-4	.	CASSLKGATNEKLFF	TGTGCCAGCAGCCTAAAGGGAGCAACTAATGAAAAACTGTTTTTT
TRBV15	.	TRBJ2-5	.	CATSRKGVGLETQYF	TGTGCCACCAGCCGTAAAGGGGTGGGGTTAGAGACCCAGTACTTC
TRBV20-1	.	TRBJ2-3	TRBD2	CSARGPGLADTQYF	TGCAGTGCTAGAGGCCCGGGACTAGCGGATACGCAGTATTTT
TRBV20-1	.	TRBJ2-5	TRBD2	CSARLPPERGGFWETQYF	TGCAGTGCTAGACTTCCCCCAGAGCGGGGGGGCTTCTGGGAGACCCAGTACTTC
TRBV6-6	.	TRBJ1-2	.	CASSYGDRSYTF	TGTGCCAGCAGTTACGGCGACAGGAGCTACACCTTC
TRBV28	.	TRBJ1-5	.	CASSSSGLGQPQHF	TGTGCCAGCAGCTCCTCGGGGTTGGGTCAGCCCCAGCATTTT
TRBV4-3	.	TRBJ2-7	TRBD1	CASSQETGASYEQYF	TGCGCCAGCAGCCAAGAAACAGGGGCCTCCTACGAGCAGTACTTC
TRBV4-2	.	TRBJ2-1	TRBD2	CASSQEGLAGGEYEQFF	TGTGCCAGCAGCCAAGAGGGACTAGCGGGGGGGGAATATGAGCAGTTCTTC
TRBV10-1	few	TRBJ2-1	.	CASSASSAVQFF	TGCGCCAGCAGTGCCTCTAGCGCAGTGCAGTTCTTC
TRBV7-9	.	TRBJ2-7	TRBD1	CASSQRRQGIDEQYF	TGTGCCAGCAGCCAGAGAAGACAGGGCATCGACGAGCAGTACTTC
TRBV4-1	.	TRBJ2-5	TRBD2	CASSHDPIAGGQETQYF	TGCGCCAGCAGCCACGACCCCATAGCGGGGGGGCAAGAGACCCAGTACTTC
TRBV9	.	TRBJ1-4	TRBD1	CASSKTGTLEEKLFF	TGTGCCAGCAGCAAGACAGGGACGTTAGAAGAAAAACTGTTTTTT
TRBV7-8	few	TRBJ2-5	.	CASSLSALTQETQYF	TGTGCCAGCAGCTTATCCGCATTGACACAGGAGACCCAGTACTTC
TRBV7-2	.	TRBJ1-2	TRBD1	CASSLRLGRGYGYTF	TGTGCCAGCAGCTTAAGGCTCGGCAGGGGGTATGGCTACACCTTC
TRBV6-5	few	TRBJ2-7	TRBD1	CASSYSGTGADEQYF	TGTGCCAGCAGTTACTCGGGGACAGGGGCCGACGAGCAGTACTTC
TRBV5-1	few	TRBJ2-5	.	CASSLYIGQETQYF	TGCGCCAGCAGCTTGTATATCGGCCAAGAGACCCAGTACTTC
TRBV28	.	TRBJ1-2	.	CASTTTVGGGYTF	TGTGCCAGCACCACTACCGTAGGAGGGGGCTACACCTTC
TRBV6-6	.	TRBJ2-7	.	CASQSGLHEQYF	TGTGCCAGCCAGTCAGGGCTGCACGAGCAGTACTTC
TRBV25-1	.	TRBJ1-2	.	CASSESGYGYTF	TGTGCCAGCAGTGAATCGGGATATGGCTACACCTTC
TRBV5-1	.	TRBJ2-1	TRBD2	CASTAGLSSYNEQFF	TGCGCCAGTACAGCGGGGCTGAGCTCCTACAATGAGCAGTTCTTC
TRBV29-1	.	TRBJ2-7	.	CSVGAGIRYEQYF	TGCAGCGTTGGGGCGGGGATACGCTACGAGCAGTACTTC
TRBV29-1	few	TRBJ1-2	TRBD1	CSVDSRGLNYGYTF	TGCAGCGTTGATTCCAGGGGGCTTAACTATGGCTACACCTTC
TRBV9	.	TRBJ2-1	.	CASSVGNAPRPSNEQFF	TGTGCCAGCAGCGTAGGTAACGCCCCAAGGCCCTCCAATGAGCAGTTCTTC
TRBV9	.	TRBJ2-3	.	CASSVEILPDTQYF	TGTGCCAGCAGCGTAGAAATTTTGCCAGATACGCAGTATTTT
TRBV9	.	TRBJ2-7	.	CASSAKRDKSSYEQYF	TGTGCCAGCAGTGCTAAGCGGGACAAGAGCTCCTACGAGCAGTACTTC
TRBV10-1	few	TRBJ2-3	TRBD2	CASRMSGGHGDTQYF	TGCGCCAGCAGGATGAGCGGGGGACACGGAGATACGCAGTATTTT
TRBV28	.	TRBJ2-7	TRBD2	CASSFVAGTGYEQYF	TGTGCCAGCAGTTTTGTAGCGGGGACTGGATACGAGCAGTACTTC
TRBV11-3	.	TRBJ2-2	.	CASGEAPNTRELFF	TGTGCCAGCGGGGAGGCCCCGAACACCAGGGAGCTGTTTTTT
TRBV12-3/TRBV12-4	.	TRBJ2-1	TRBD2	CASSDPVERGGNEQFF	TGTGCCAGCAGTGACCCGGTTGAGCGGGGTGGGAATGAGCAGTTCTTC
TRBV6-5	.	TRBJ2-2	.	CASSYFQGSNTGELFF	TGTGCCAGCAGTTACTTCCAGGGATCGAACACCGGGGAGCTGTTTTTT